A selection of T cell receptor beta chains follows, all from one sample in a study of CD8+CD57+ T cells in acquired aplastic anemia. TCRdb reanalysed the reads using MiXCR and keeps one entry per CDR3 protein. The sample carries just over 450,000 distinct CDR3 sequences, under 40% recorded once. Sequencing used sorted CD4+, CD8+, or CD8+CD57+ T cells (not recorded which) from PBMCs. Every receptor here comes from a human donor with aplastic anemia. CDR3s include the opening cysteine and the closing phenylalanine or tryptophan. A D gene is named only where the DNA matches it firmly. Part of the rows lack a size; the others show once, few, many or a class for expanded clones.

>NA|NA|TRBV5-2|TRBJ2-1
TGCGCCAGCAATGGACAGGGCGCCGATGAGCAGTTCTTC
CASNGQGADEQFF
>NA|NA|TRBV5-1|TRBJ1-3
TGCACCAGCAGCTTGGTCAGACCCTCTGGAAACACCATATATTTT
CTSSLVRPSGNTIYF
>many|NA|TRBV10-1|TRBJ1-6
TGCGCCAGCAGTGAGTTTGCAGGGGAGACTTCACCCCTCCACTTT
CASSEFAGETSPLHF
>NA|TRBD1|TRBV19|TRBJ1-4
TGTGCCAGTAACCCGACAGGGGGACTTGCAACTAATGAAAAACTGTTTTTT
CASNPTGGLATNEKLFF
>many|NA|TRBV24-1|TRBJ1-1
TGTGCCACCAGTGATTTTACAGGGCTGGCTGAAGCTTTCTTT
CATSDFTGLAEAFF
>NA|TRBD1|TRBV27|TRBJ1-2
TGTGCCAGCAGTTTAGAAGGACAGGGTAAATATGGCTACACCTTC
CASSLEGQGKYGYTF
>few|TRBD1|TRBV2|TRBJ1-2
TGTGCCAGCAGGAGGGGACAGAACTATGGCTACACCTTC
CASRRGQNYGYTF
>NA|NA|TRBV25-1|TRBJ2-3
TGTGCCAGCAGTTATGCGGGGATCACAGATACGCAGTATTTT
CASSYAGITDTQYF
>many|TRBD1|TRBV7-2|TRBJ1-2
TGTGCCAGCAGCTTAGAGGGTTTAGGGGGCCGTGGCTACACCTTC
CASSLEGLGGRGYTF
>NA|NA|TRBV5-1|TRBJ1-1
TGCGCCAGCAGCTGGACCATGGAGGGAACAATGAACACTGAAGCTTTCTTT
CASSWTMEGTMNTEAFF
>many|NA|TRBV29-1|TRBJ2-7
TGCAGCGTCGGGACATGGGGTAGCGAGCAGTACTTC
CSVGTWGSEQYF
>NA|TRBD1|TRBV4-3|TRBJ2-3
TGCGCCAGCAGCCAAGGTTTGGGACAGGGGTCAGATACGCAGTATTTT
CASSQGLGQGSDTQYF
>few|TRBD1|TRBV20-1|TRBJ1-1
TGCAGTGCTAGAGCCTCAGAGGTACAGGGGGCAATGAACACTGAAGCTTTCTTT
CSARASEVQGAMNTEAFF
>NA|NA|TRBV6-5|TRBJ2-5
TGTGCCAGCAGTTACTCTCCTAGTTTGGAGACCCAGTACTTC
CASSYSPSLETQYF
>few|NA|TRBV30|TRBJ1-1
TGTGCTCAGTACGAAGGAGGGGGCACTGAAGCTTTCTTT
CAQYEGGGTEAFF
>few|TRBD2|TRBV9|TRBJ2-2
TGTGCCAGCAGCGTAGTCACTAGCGGGAGCACCGGGGAGCTGTTTTTT
CASSVVTSGSTGELFF
>few|TRBD2|TRBV15|TRBJ2-1
TGTGCCATCAGCAGAGATCCACTGCGGGAGGTACTCTACAATGAGCAGTTCTTC
CAISRDPLREVLYNEQFF
>NA|NA|TRBV20-1|TRBJ1-3
TGCAGTGCTAGGGCGGTCAGGGTACAATTCCACTCTGGAAACACCATATATTTT
CSARAVRVQFHSGNTIYF
>NA|TRBD2|TRBV5-4|TRBJ2-1
TGTGCCAGCAGCTTGGGTCTAGCGGGACACAATGAGCAGCTCTTC
CASSLGLAGHNEQLF
>few|NA|TRBV11-2|TRBJ1-6
TGTGCCAGCAGCTTATTCGACAGAAACTTCAATTCACCCCTCCACTTT
CASSLFDRNFNSPLHF
>few|NA|TRBV7-2|TRBJ1-3
TGTGCCAGCAGTCGGTCACGGATCGTTGCGGGAAACACCATATATTTT
CASSRSRIVAGNTIYF
>many|TRBD1|TRBV2|TRBJ1-2
TGTGCCAGCAGTGACGGACAGGGGACCTATGGCTACACCTTC
CASSDGQGTYGYTF
>few|TRBD1|TRBV5-1|TRBJ2-5
TGCGCCAGCAGCTTGGAACCAGGGGGACAAGAGACCCAGTACTTC
CASSLEPGGQETQYF
>NA|TRBD1|TRBV4-3|TRBJ2-2
TGCGCCAGCAGCCAGGTGACAGGGGGCGCGGTCGGGGAGCTGTTTTTT
CASSQVTGGAVGELFF
>NA|NA|TRBV2|TRBJ1-2
TGTGCCAGCAGTGCGGGGGACGGCTACACCTTC
CASSAGDGYTF
>once|NA|TRBV12-3/TRBV12-4|TRBJ1-1
TGTGCCAGCAGTTACTCGTGGGACGCGAACACTGAAGCTTTCTTT
CASSYSWDANTEAFF
>NA|NA|TRBV7-9|TRBJ2-3
TGTGCCAGCAGCTTAACCTTCGGCGGTAGCACAGATACGCAGTATTTT
CASSLTFGGSTDTQYF
>once|NA|TRBV20-1|TRBJ2-1
TGCAGTGCTACTGAAAGACTCCAGTGGTACAATGAGCGGTTCTTC
CSATERLQWYNERFF
>few|TRBD2|TRBV20-1|TRBJ2-1
TGCAGTGCTAGAGATCGGGAGGGGCGGGGGGAGCAGTTCTTC
CSARDREGRGEQFF
>many|NA|TRBV7-9|TRBJ1-2
TGTGCCAGCAGCCATGGGGGGATCCTTTATGGCTACACCTTC
CASSHGGILYGYTF
>NA|NA|TRBV24-1|TRBJ1-2
TGTGCCACCGGGGGTGGGGGCTACACCTTC
CATGGGGYTF
>NA|NA|TRBV20-1|TRBJ2-5
TGCAGTGCTAGGGACGTCGGTGGGGTCCTGGAGACCCAGTACTTC
CSARDVGGVLETQYF
>few|NA|TRBV11-1|TRBJ1-2
TGTGCCAGCAGCGGAAGGACGGGGACCACAACTGTTGGCTACACCTTC
CASSGRTGTTTVGYTF